These 32 T cell receptor beta chains originate from one sample sequenced in a study of T-cell reconstitution after alpha-beta-depleted transplantation in children. Unique molecular identifiers were used in preparing the TCRbeta library. TCRdb reprocessed the PCR reads with MiXCR, giving one entry per CDR3 protein. The table shows approximately 500,000 distinct CDR3 sequences, with 27% occurring only once. The input for sequencing was PBMCs, taken before TCRalphabeta/CD19-depleted stem cell transplant. These receptors all stem from a boy under two years old with Wiskott-Aldrich syndrome, due to receive a stem cell transplant.

V and J are TRBV29-1 and TRBJ2-2, with D possibly matching TRBD2 (5 bases). CDR3 size: 12 residues. V lost 7 bases and J lost 5, with 11 bases in between. Looked up from germline, CDR1 is SQVTM and CDR2 is ANQGSEA. The CDR3 spells CSATRGTGELFF. The DNA for the CDR3 is TGCAGCGCCACCAGAGGGACCGGGGAGCTGTTTTTT.

This chain joins TRBV18 and TRBJ2-7; D is perhaps TRBD2 (7 bases). The CDR3 is made up of 15 amino acids. Germline loops: CDR1 KGHSH, CDR2 LQKENI. V was clipped by 8 bases and J by 1 base, with 18 bases between them. CDR3 amino acids: CASLRGATGSYEQYF. Written as DNA, the CDR3 is TGTGCCAGCCTACGGGGGGCGACCGGATCCTACGAGCAGTACTTC.

The chain carries TRBV5-1 and TRBJ1-5; 7 bases are a match to TRBD1. This CDR3 has 19 residues. The V segment lost 0 bases and the J segment 4 bases; nucleotides outside the gene matches: 16. Germline CDR1 reads SGHRS; CDR2 reads YFSETQ. CDR3 nucleotide sequence: TGCGCCAGCAGCTTGGGGGGAACTCACAGGGGATTGAGTAATCAGCCCCAGCATTTT. It codes for CASSLGGTHRGLSNQPQHF.

The rearrangement joins TRBV5-1 to TRBJ2-3; TRBD2 might be the D (6 bases). The germline CDR1 and CDR2 sequences are SGHRS and YFSETQ. The V and J ends lost 0 bases and 0 bases respectively, with 20 bases between them. The CDR3 runs to 19 residues. The CDR3: CASSLASGLYKPSTDTQYF. The DNA for the CDR3 is TGCGCCAGCAGCTTGGCGAGCGGGCTGTATAAGCCTAGCACAGATACGCAGTATTTT.

This clonotype was found a few times. The chain recombines TRBV5-1 with TRBJ2-1; D might be TRBD2 (6 bases). CDR1 is SGHRS, CDR2 YFSETQ, per germline. The V gene lost 5 bases and the J gene lost 4 bases, with 19 bases spanning the gap. This CDR3 has 16 amino acids. The CDR3 sequence: CASSTGLYRGYNEQFF. The CDR3 nucleotides read TGCGCCAGCAGTACCGGACTATACCGGGGGTACAATGAGCAGTTCTTC.

This clonotype has only a few counts. V and J are TRBV3-1 and TRBJ2-5; weak D call: TRBD1 (5 bases). The CDR3 spans 14 residues. Germline-derived CDR1 and CDR2 are LGHDT and YNNKEL (reference sequence). V lost 0 bases to trimming and J lost 5 bases, with 10 bases between them. This CDR3 reads CASSQDRGRETQYF. As DNA, the CDR3 is TGTGCCAGCAGCCAAGATAGGGGCCGGGAGACCCAGTACTTC.

This sequence joins TRBV10-2 and TRBJ2-7, with 9 bases identical to TRBD2. CDR1 and CDR2 from the germline V gene are WSHSY and SAAADI. This CDR3 is 17 amino acids long. V shed 6 bases, J shed 6 bases, and the junction held 18 bases outside the gene matches. The CDR3 bases are TGCGCCAGCAGGGCACCGGGAGTAGCGGGAGTGAGTGGCGAGCAGTACTTC. Residues: CASRAPGVAGVSGEQYF.

The V call is TRBV25-1, the J call TRBJ2-1, with D perhaps TRBD2 (6 bases). This CDR3 has 19 amino acids. CDR1 is MGHDK and CDR2 is SYGVNS in the germline V gene. Trimming left V 1 base short and J 0 bases short, with 19 bases between. The CDR3 DNA reads as TGTGCCAGCAGTGAATTGGGTGGAGGGAAAGCGGACTCCTACAATGAGCAGTTCTTC. It codes for CASSELGGGKADSYNEQFF. The full variable domain, completed using reference TRBV25-1 and TRBJ2-1, is EADIYQTPRYLVIGTGKKITLECSQTMGHDKMYWYQQDPGMELHLIHYSYGVNSTEKGDLSSESTVSRIRTEHFPLTLESARPSHTSQYLCASSELGGGKADSYNEQFFGPGTRLTVL.

This chain uses TRBV7-2 with TRBJ1-6, with D possibly TRBD1 on 5 matching bases. The CDR3 has 14 amino acids. Deletions cut 6 bases from V and 6 bases from J, with 12 bases between. CDR1 SGHTA and CDR2 FQGNSA come from the germline V gene. Here the CDR3 DNA reads TGTGCCAGCAGTTGGGCAGGGTTTAATTCACCCCTCCACTTT. Its protein is CASSWAGFNSPLHF.

This clonotype came up a few times. The chain has TRBV19 and TRBJ1-1; D is ambiguous. This CDR3 has 16 residues. Germline V gives CDR1 LNHDA, CDR2 SQIVND (reference sequence). V lost 4 bases and J 1 base, leaving 16 bases between the germline ends. The CDR3 reads CASSTAVSWANTEAFF. The DNA for the CDR3 is TGTGCCAGTAGTACGGCCGTTTCGTGGGCGAACACTGAAGCTTTCTTT. The full variable domain, with the rest looked up from reference TRBV19 and TRBJ1-1, is DGGITQSPKYLFRKEGQNVTLSCEQNLNHDAMYWYRQDPGQGLRLIYYSQIVNDFQKGDIAEGYSVSREKKESFPLTVTSAQKNPTAFYLCASSTAVSWANTEAFFGQGTRLTVV.

Only a few counts were recorded for this clonotype. This sequence joins TRBV10-3 and TRBJ2-7; TRBD1 aligns across 9 bases. J gave up 0 bases and V 4 bases, and 7 bases lay outside the gene matches. This CDR3 contains 16 residues. Germline-derived CDR1 and CDR2 are ENHRY and SYGVKD. The CDR3 coding sequence is TGTGCCATCAGTGCGGGACAGGGAGGCTACTCCTACGAGCAGTACTTC. It is translated as CAISAGQGGYSYEQYF.

The V and J genes are TRBV27 and TRBJ2-3; the D is unclear. The CDR3 spans 16 residues. Trimming cost V 6 bases and J 2 bases, with 18 bases left between them. Germline CDR1 is MNHEY and CDR2 is SMNVEV (reference sequence). This CDR3 reads CASSPTFGRTTDTQYF. DNA of the CDR3: TGTGCCAGCAGCCCGACTTTTGGGCGGACCACAGATACGCAGTATTTT.

The chain links TRBV5-1 to TRBJ1-1; TRBD1 matches at 8 bases. Germline V gives CDR1 SGHRS, CDR2 YFSETQ. The CDR3 is 16 residues long. V lost 4 bases, J lost 0 bases, and 8 bases stayed unmatched. The CDR3: CASSLDRGDLNTEAFF. As DNA, the CDR3 is TGCGCCAGCAGCCTTGACAGGGGCGACCTGAACACTGAAGCTTTCTTT.

This rearrangement joins TRBV5-6 to TRBJ2-1; 11 bases match TRBD2. Germline values: CDR1 SGHDT, CDR2 YYEEEE. CDR3 length: 16 amino acids. The ends lost 0 bases at V and 4 bases at J; junction bases unmatched: 3. The CDR3 sequence: CASSLGVAGGYNEQFF. CDR3 sequence (DNA): TGTGCCAGCAGCTTGGGAGTAGCGGGAGGGTACAATGAGCAGTTCTTC.

The genes are TRBV7-2 and TRBJ2-2; the match to TRBD2 covers 8 bases. The CDR3 length is 14 residues. Germline assignment: CDR1 SGHTA and CDR2 FQGNSA. V lost 10 bases, J lost 2 bases, and 6 bases stayed unmatched. The CDR3 spells CAIRRTSNTGELFF. The CDR3 bases are TGTGCCATACGTAGGACTAGCAACACCGGGGAGCTGTTTTTT.

This chain connects TRBV20-1 to TRBJ2-2, with unresolved D. Trimming took 0 bases from V and 4 from J, leaving 9 bases between them. Germline CDR1 DFQATT, CDR2 SNEGSKA (reference sequence). The CDR3 length is 14 residues. The CDR3 loop is CSARDPLPTGELFF. The DNA for the CDR3 is TGCAGTGCTAGAGATCCACTTCCCACCGGGGAGCTGTTTTTT.

This clonotype was observed a few times. The chain couples TRBV28 to TRBJ2-5, with D perhaps TRBD1 (6 bases). The CDR3 sequence is 14 residues long. V shed 6 bases and J shed 2 bases, with 13 bases lying between them. Germline lookup yields CDR1 MDHEN and CDR2 SYDVKM. CDR3 bases: TGTGCCAGCAGAATACAGGGCTCTCAAGAGACCCAGTACTTC. Amino acids: CASRIQGSQETQYF.

This chain connects TRBV27 to TRBJ1-5; no firm D call. CDR3 length equals 14 residues. CDR1 and CDR2 (germline): MNHEY, SMNVEV (reference sequence). V was trimmed by 5 bases and J by 9 bases, leaving 17 bases between them. CDR3 nucleotides: TGTGCCAGCAGTCCCACGAACTTAGGCGGGCCCCAGCATTTT. It is translated as CASSPTNLGGPQHF.

In this sample, this clonotype turned up a few times. The chain carries TRBV12-3 or TRBV12-4 and TRBJ2-1; D is ambiguous. This CDR3 is 14 amino acids long. V shed 5 bases and J shed 8 bases, with 16 bases lying between them. The CDR3: CASSPSHGSDEQFF. The CDR3 region has the DNA TGTGCCAGCAGTCCATCACATGGGTCAGATGAGCAGTTCTTC.

The chain combines TRBV20-1 with TRBJ1-4; TRBD1 is a possible D gene (6 bases). Per the germline V gene, CDR1 is DFQATT and CDR2 is SNEGSKA (reference sequence). This CDR3 spans 12 amino acids. V dropped 6 bases and J dropped 8 bases, with 13 bases sitting between them. In DNA, the CDR3 is TGCAGTGCCATCACGCAGGGGGAAAAACTGTTTTTT. Amino acid sequence: CSAITQGEKLFF.

The rearrangement joins TRBV27 to TRBJ2-7, with 7 positions matching TRBD2. The junction had 15 bases not matched to a gene; V was cut back by 6 bases and J by 1 base. The CDR3 runs 17 residues. Germline lookup yields CDR1 MNHEY and CDR2 SMNVEV (reference sequence). The CDR3 sequence: CASSREAGTSRSYEQYF. CDR3 coding DNA: TGTGCCAGCAGCAGAGAAGCGGGAACCAGCCGTTCCTACGAGCAGTACTTC.

The rearrangement uses TRBV2 and TRBJ1-2, with 8 nucleotides matching TRBD1. CDR3 length equals 14 residues. Losses at the gene ends were 8 bases for V and 4 bases for J; bases not matched to a gene: 9. Germline V gene lookup returns CDR1 SNHLY and CDR2 FYNNEI. CDR3 loop: CASSTPGGTYGYTF. CDR3 nucleotide sequence: TGTGCCAGCTCAACCCCAGGGGGCACCTATGGCTACACCTTC.

This clonotype was seen only a few times. J is TRBJ2-1 and V is TRBV7-9; TRBD2 matches at 13 bases. With 5 bases clipped from V and 8 bases from J, the junction kept 6 bases outside the gene matches. The CDR3 loop spans 15 amino acids. Germline V gene lookup returns CDR1 SEHNR and CDR2 FQNEAQ (reference sequence). The CDR3 spells CASSQTSGRLHEQFF. The CDR3, as DNA: TGTGCCAGCAGCCAGACTAGCGGGAGGTTGCATGAGCAGTTCTTC.

This clonotype was recorded a few times. This rearrangement joins TRBV29-1 to TRBJ1-2, with 9 bases that match TRBD1. There are 14 residues in the CDR3. Germline CDR1 is SQVTM and CDR2 is ANQGSEA. Trimming took 5 bases from V and 6 from J; bases not matched to a gene: 10. As DNA, the CDR3 is TGCAGCGTTTCTCCGGGACAGGGATCCCATGGCTACACCTTC. Translation gives CSVSPGQGSHGYTF.

This clonotype was seen more than once but under ten times. The rearrangement joins TRBV5-1 to TRBJ2-7; no definite D call. CDR3 length: 13 residues. Trimming stripped 1 base from V and 6 bases from J, with 11 bases between. Per the germline V gene, CDR1 is SGHRS and CDR2 is YFSETQ. CDR3 bases: TGCGCCAGCAGCTTGACTGGTGCGGTCGAGCAGTACTTC. Protein: CASSLTGAVEQYF.

This rearrangement joins TRBV20-1 to TRBJ2-1; D is possibly TRBD1 or TRBD2 (5 bases each). Trimming shortened V by 1 base and J by 3 bases, and 13 bases separated the two germline ends. The CDR3 runs 15 residues. Per the germline V gene, CDR1 is DFQATT and CDR2 is SNEGSKA (reference sequence). CDR3 DNA: TGCAGTGCTAGAGGCCGGGACGGTGGCTACAATGAGCAGTTCTTC. Translated: CSARGRDGGYNEQFF.

CDR3 amino acids: CASSPQWTSGKSSYNEQFF. Here the CDR3 DNA reads TGTGCCAGCAGCCCCCAATGGACTAGCGGTAAAAGCTCCTACAATGAGCAGTTCTTC. The V call is TRBV11-2, the J call TRBJ2-1, with 10 nucleotides matching TRBD2. Germline loops: CDR1 SGHAT, CDR2 FQNNGV. The trim removed 5 bases at V and 0 bases at J, leaving 13 bases unmatched. The CDR3 consists of 19 residues.

This clonotype was observed a few times. The chain is built from TRBV12-3 or TRBV12-4 and TRBJ2-6, with D uncertain. V lost 2 bases to trimming and J lost 2 bases, with 7 bases between them. The CDR3 extends over 15 amino acids. The CDR3 coding sequence is TGTGCCAGCAGTTTAAGTGGTACTGGGGCCAACGTCCTGACTTTC. Translating it yields CASSLSGTGANVLTF.

This chain links TRBV20-1 with TRBJ2-6; D remains ambiguous. The CDR3 is 14 amino acids. Germline V gives CDR1 DFQATT, CDR2 SNEGSKA (reference sequence). V shed 3 bases and J shed 0 bases, with 6 bases lying between them. This CDR3 is CSARANSGANVLTF. The DNA of the CDR3 is TGCAGTGCTAGGGCGAACTCTGGGGCCAACGTCCTGACTTTC.

V gene TRBV27 combines with J gene TRBJ2-7; D unresolved. This CDR3 contains 14 residues. V gave up 8 bases and J gave up 4 bases, with 18 bases separating them. Germline CDR1 reads MNHEY; CDR2 reads SMNVEV (reference sequence). CDR3: CASGKMESAYEQYF. The CDR3 DNA follows: TGTGCCAGCGGAAAGATGGAATCTGCGTACGAGCAGTACTTC.

The DNA for the CDR3 is TGTGCCAGCAGCCCCGGGCTCCTTAACTATGGCTACACCTTC. Translating it yields CASSPGLLNYGYTF. This chain connects TRBV4-2 to TRBJ1-2; D gene ambiguous. This CDR3 has 14 amino acids. Germline assignment: CDR1 LGHNA and CDR2 YNFKEQ. The germline V and J ends were trimmed by 4 bases and 1 base, with 10 bases remaining between them.

This clonotype was counted ten times or more. The chain recombines TRBV12-3 or TRBV12-4 with TRBJ2-2; either TRBD1 or TRBD2 may fit D (5 bases each). The V end lost 5 bases, the J end lost 2 bases, and 15 bases lay between the germline ends. The CDR3 totals 16 residues. The CDR3 sequence is CASSPYRGTNTGELFF. The CDR3 nucleotides read TGTGCCAGCAGTCCCTATCGGGGCACAAACACCGGGGAGCTGTTTTTT.